This TCR beta chain was identified during a study of cytomegalovirus exposure and HLA in healthy donors. In germline, CDR1 is SGHDT, CDR2 YYEEEE. The J segment lost 3 bases and the V segment lost 4 bases, leaving 4 bases of the junction unmatched. This CDR3 has 15 residues. The PCR made use of 60 Vbeta and 13 Jbeta primers. The repertoire was sequenced with immunoSEQ multiplex PCR; TCRdb's copy has only in-frame clones and lacks some. Among some 200,000 clones listed, approximately 85% were seen once. The sequenced sample consisted of PBMCs. The V and J genes are TRBV5-6 and TRBJ2-1; 10 positions match TRBD2. The origin of this receptor is a woman aged 40 to 49 in good health and CMV-seronegative. The DNA of the CDR3 is TGTGCCAGCAGCGTGGGACTAGCGAACTACAATGAGCAGTTCTTC. It translates to CASSVGLANYNEQFF.